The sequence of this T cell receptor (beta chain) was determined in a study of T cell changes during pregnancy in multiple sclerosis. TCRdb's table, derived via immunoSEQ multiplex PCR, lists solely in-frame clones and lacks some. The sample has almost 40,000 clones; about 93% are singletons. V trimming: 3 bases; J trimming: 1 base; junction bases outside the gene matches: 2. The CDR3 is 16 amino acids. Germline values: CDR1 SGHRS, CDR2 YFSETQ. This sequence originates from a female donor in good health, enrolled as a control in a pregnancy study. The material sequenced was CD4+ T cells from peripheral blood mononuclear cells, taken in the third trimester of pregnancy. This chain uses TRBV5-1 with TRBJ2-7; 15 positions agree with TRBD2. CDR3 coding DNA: TGCGCCAGCAGCTGGGGACTAGCGGGGGGTTCCTACGAGCAGTACTTC. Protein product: CASSWGLAGGSYEQYF.